The T cell receptor (beta chain) under discussion was sequenced for a study of cytomegalovirus exposure and HLA in healthy donors. Whole-study findings and limits: The study designated 160 or so TCR beta chains cytomegalovirus-associated.

Clones were sequenced by immunoSEQ multiplex PCR, and TCRdb holds only the in-frame ones, with some missing. The repertoire holds fewer than 100,000 clones, with more than 75% as singletons. The table lists this clone with a few counts. Its antigen is not known. Germline V gene sequence: CDR1 KGHSY, CDR2 FQNENV. CDR3 length: 13 amino acids. The V gene lost 2 bases and the J gene lost 11 bases, with 16 bases spanning the gap. Separate from the 666-subject first cohort was the roughly 120-subject validation cohort, to which the donors belonged. This rearrangement joins TRBV16 to TRBJ2-7, with a weak D call TRBD2 (6 bases). The sequenced sample consisted of PBMCs. The sequence derives from a man aged 30 to 45 in good health and CMV-seronegative. CDR3 coding DNA: TGTGCCAGCAGCCAACCCAGCGGGTCAGTAGAGTACTTC. Amino acids: CASSQPSGSVEYF.